This TCR beta chain was sequenced in a study of spatial heterogeneity in lung cancer. Study context: Median follow-up for sequenced PBMC samples was two to three years after resection, when such samples existed. Notes on the study in general: Ubiquitous expanded tumor TCRs surfaced in blood more at resection than they did at follow-up.

The germline V gene encodes CDR1 WNHNN and CDR2 SYGVQD (reference sequence). With 3 bases removed from V and 5 bases from J, the gap between germline ends came to 7 bases. This CDR3 is built from 13 residues. Time point: blood at routine non-recurrence follow-up after resection. No cell sorting; template was whole RNA from tumor, lung tissue or PBMC. Every molecule of TCR cDNA had its own unique molecular identifier. Using its own MiXCR run on the 5' RACE reads, TCRdb lists one record per CDR3 protein. Of roughly 120,000 distinct CDR3 sequences in the sample, 10% to 15% were seen once. This clonotype came up a few times. Its antigen is unknown.

Specimen: PBMCs, collected at follow-up. The sequence derives from a male donor with early-stage non-small cell lung cancer. This sequence joins TRBV10-1 and TRBJ1-4, with D perhaps TRBD1 (5 bases). This CDR3 reads CASSEDRNEKLFF. As DNA, the CDR3 is TGCGCCAGCAGTGAAGACAGAAATGAAAAACTGTTTTTT.